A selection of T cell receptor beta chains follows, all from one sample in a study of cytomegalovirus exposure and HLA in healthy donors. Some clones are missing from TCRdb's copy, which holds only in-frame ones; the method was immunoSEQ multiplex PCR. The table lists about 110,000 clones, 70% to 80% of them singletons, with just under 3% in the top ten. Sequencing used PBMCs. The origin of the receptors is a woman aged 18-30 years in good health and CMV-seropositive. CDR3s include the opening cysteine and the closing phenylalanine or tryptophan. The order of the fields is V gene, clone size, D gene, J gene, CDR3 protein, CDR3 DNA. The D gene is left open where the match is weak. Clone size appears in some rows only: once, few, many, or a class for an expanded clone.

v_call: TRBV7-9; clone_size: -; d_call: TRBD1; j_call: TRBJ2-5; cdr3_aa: CASSRTGQETQYF; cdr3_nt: TGTGCCAGCAGCCGGACAGGGCAAGAGACCCAGTACTTC
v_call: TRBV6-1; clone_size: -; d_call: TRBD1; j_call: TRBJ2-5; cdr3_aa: CASINRGQETQYF; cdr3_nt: TGTGCCAGCATCAACAGGGGGCAAGAGACCCAGTACTTC
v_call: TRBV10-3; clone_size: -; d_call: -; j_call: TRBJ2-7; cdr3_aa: CAISGGTEQYF; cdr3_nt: TGTGCCATCAGTGGGGGGACTGAGCAGTACTTC
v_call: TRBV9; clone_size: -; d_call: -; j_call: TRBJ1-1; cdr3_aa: CASSMRMNTEAFF; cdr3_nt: TGTGCCAGCAGCATGCGTATGAACACTGAAGCTTTCTTT
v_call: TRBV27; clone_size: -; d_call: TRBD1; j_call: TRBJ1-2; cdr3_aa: CASSLLTGGDGNGYTF; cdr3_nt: TGTGCCAGCAGTTTATTAACAGGGGGCGATGGGAATGGCTACACCTTC
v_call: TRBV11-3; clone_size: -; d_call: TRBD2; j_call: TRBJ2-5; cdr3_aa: CASSLDGGGQETQYF; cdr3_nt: TGTGCCAGCAGCTTAGACGGCGGGGGACAAGAGACCCAGTACTTC
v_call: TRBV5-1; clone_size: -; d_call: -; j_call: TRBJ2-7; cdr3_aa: CASSSHLTDTYEQYF; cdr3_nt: TGCGCCAGCAGTTCGCACCTTACCGACACCTACGAGCAGTACTTC
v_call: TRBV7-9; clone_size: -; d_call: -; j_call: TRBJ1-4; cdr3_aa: CASSPPGANEKLFF; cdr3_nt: TGTGCCAGCAGCCCCCCCGGTGCGAATGAAAAACTGTTTTTT
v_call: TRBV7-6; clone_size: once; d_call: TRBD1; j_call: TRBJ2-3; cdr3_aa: CASSQAVKGQGRADTQYF; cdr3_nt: TGTGCCAGCAGCCAAGCGGTCAAGGGACAGGGGAGGGCAGATACGCAGTATTTT
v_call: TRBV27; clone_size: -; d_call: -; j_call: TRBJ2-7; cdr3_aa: CASSLYLGSSYEQYF; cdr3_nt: TGTGCCAGCAGTTTATATTTGGGGAGCTCCTACGAGCAGTACTTC
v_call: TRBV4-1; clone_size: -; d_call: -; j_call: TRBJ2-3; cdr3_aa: CASSQSGTSTDTQYF; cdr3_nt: TGCGCCAGCAGCCAAAGCGGTACTAGCACAGATACGCAGTATTTT
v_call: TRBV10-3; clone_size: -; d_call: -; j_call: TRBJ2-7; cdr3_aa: CAISGTADYEQYF; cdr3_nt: TGTGCCATCAGTGGGACAGCAGACTACGAGCAGTACTTC
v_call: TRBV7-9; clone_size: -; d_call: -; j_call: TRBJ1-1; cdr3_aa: CASSFTVDRSPDAFF; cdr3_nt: TGTGCCAGCAGCTTTACCGTAGACAGAAGTCCTGACGCTTTCTTT
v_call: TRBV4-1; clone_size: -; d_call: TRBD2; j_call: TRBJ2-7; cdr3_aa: CASSQRGLAGSSYEQYF; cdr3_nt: TGCGCCAGCAGCCAGAGGGGACTAGCGGGGAGCTCCTACGAGCAGTACTTC
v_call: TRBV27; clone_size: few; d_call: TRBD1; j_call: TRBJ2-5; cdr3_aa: CASSEIGTAPQETQYF; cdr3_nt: TGTGCCAGCAGTGAGATAGGGACAGCCCCCCAAGAGACCCAGTACTTC
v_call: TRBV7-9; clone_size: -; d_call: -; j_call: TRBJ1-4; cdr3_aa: CASSLQGEKLFF; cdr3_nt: TGTGCCAGCAGCTTACAGGGGGAAAAACTGTTTTTT
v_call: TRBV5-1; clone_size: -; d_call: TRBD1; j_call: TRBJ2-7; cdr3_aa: CASSADRGGREQYF; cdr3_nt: TGCGCCAGCAGCGCGGACAGGGGGGGACGCGAGCAGTACTTC
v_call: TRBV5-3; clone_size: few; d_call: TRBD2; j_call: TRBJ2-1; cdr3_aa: CARSIGTSGRGVNEQFF; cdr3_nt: TGTGCCAGAAGCATAGGGACTAGCGGGAGGGGGGTCAATGAGCAGTTCTTC
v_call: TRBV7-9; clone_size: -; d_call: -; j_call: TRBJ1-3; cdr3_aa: CASSFGGSGNTIYF; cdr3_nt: TGTGCCAGCAGCTTCGGAGGGTCTGGAAACACCATATATTTT
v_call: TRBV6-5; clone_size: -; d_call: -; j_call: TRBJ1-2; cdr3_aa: CASSLQDNYGYTF; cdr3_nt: TGTGCCAGCAGCCTACAGGACAACTATGGCTACACCTTC
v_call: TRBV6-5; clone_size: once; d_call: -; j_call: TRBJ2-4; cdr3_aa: CASNVRVAKNIQYF; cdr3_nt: TGTGCCAGCAATGTGCGGGTAGCCAAAAACATTCAGTACTTC
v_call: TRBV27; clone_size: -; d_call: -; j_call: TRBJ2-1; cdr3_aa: CASSAGSGYNEQFF; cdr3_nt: TGTGCCAGCAGTGCCGGATCAGGGTACAATGAGCAGTTCTTC
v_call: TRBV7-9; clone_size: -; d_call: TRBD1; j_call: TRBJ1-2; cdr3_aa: CASSRTGGSNYGYTF; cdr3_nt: TGTGCCAGCAGCAGGACAGGGGGGTCTAACTATGGCTACACCTTC
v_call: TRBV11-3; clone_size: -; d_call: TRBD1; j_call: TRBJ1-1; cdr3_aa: CASSLGTGYEAFF; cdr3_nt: TGTGCCAGCAGCTTAGGGACAGGGTACGAAGCTTTCTTT
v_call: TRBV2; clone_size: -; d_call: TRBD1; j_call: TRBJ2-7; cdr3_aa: CASRGQDYEQYF; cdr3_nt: TGTGCCAGCAGGGGACAGGACTACGAGCAGTACTTC
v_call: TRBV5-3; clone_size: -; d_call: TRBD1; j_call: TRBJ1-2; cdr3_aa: CARSHRGTYGYTF; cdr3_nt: TGTGCCAGAAGCCACAGGGGAACCTATGGCTACACCTTC